The 16 T cell receptor beta chains presented below share a single source sample, sequenced in a study of cytomegalovirus exposure and HLA in healthy donors. The PCR ran on 60 Vbeta and 13 Jbeta primers. TCRdb's table, derived via immunoSEQ multiplex PCR, lists solely in-frame clones and lacks some. The sample includes roughly 150,000 clones, roughly 80% seen only once; the top ten take 2% to 2.5%. Sequencing used PBMCs. These receptors all come from a male donor in good health and CMV-seronegative.

The chain joins TRBV18 to TRBJ1-5; the D is unclear. The CDR3 is 15 amino acids. Germline CDR1 and CDR2: KGHSH and LQKENI. Trimming took off 3 bases at V and 2 bases at J, with 11 bases between the two ends. CDR3 residues: CASSPDLYGNQPQHF. DNA of the CDR3: TGTGCCAGCTCACCGGACTTATATGGCAATCAGCCCCAGCATTTT.

This CDR3 reads CAISTPGGEKLFF. The CDR3 DNA is TGTGCCATCAGTACCCCAGGGGGAGAAAAACTGTTTTTT. The V gene is TRBV10-3, the J gene TRBJ1-4; TRBD1 matches 7 bases. The CDR3 sequence is 13 residues long. Germline lookup yields CDR1 ENHRY and CDR2 SYGVKD. J was trimmed by 8 bases and V by 5 bases; bases with no gene match: 5.

The chain employs TRBV11-2 and TRBJ1-2, with a tentative D call TRBD1 (5 bases). The CDR3 totals 13 residues. Trimming cost V 5 bases and J 7 bases, with 14 bases left between them. Germline CDR1 and CDR2: SGHAT and FQNNGV. Here the CDR3 DNA reads TGTGCCAGCAGCCCCGATTGGGGGGGTGGCTACACCTTC. Its translation: CASSPDWGGGYTF.

The CDR3 protein is CASSGNSYEQYF. CDR3 DNA sequence: TGTGCCAGCAGCGGGAACTCCTACGAGCAGTACTTC. V usage is TRBV6-5 and J usage is TRBJ2-7; D is perhaps TRBD2 (5 bases). V shed 6 bases and J shed 0 bases, with 6 bases lying between them. The CDR3 sequence is 12 residues long. Germline loops: CDR1 MNHEY, CDR2 SVGAGI.

The CDR3, as DNA: TGTGCCAGCAGGGGAACAGGGGGAGTTCGGTCCTACGAGCAGTACTTC. Amino acid sequence: CASRGTGGVRSYEQYF. The chain recombines TRBV6-6 with TRBJ2-7; 8 positions match TRBD1. With 6 bases clipped from V and 1 base from J, the junction kept 11 bases outside the gene matches. The CDR3 is 16 amino acids. CDR1 and CDR2 from the germline V gene are MNHNY and SVGAGI (reference sequence).

On this clone: A clone one base away is much larger, so this may be a read error. The chain employs TRBV30 and TRBJ1-1, with 7 bases aligning to TRBD1. The length of the CDR3 is 12 residues. Germline V gene lookup returns CDR1 GTSNPN and CDR2 SVGIG (reference sequence). CDR3 bases: TGTGCAGGGGGCAGAAGAGGCGCTGAAGCTCTCTTT. Its protein product is CAGGRRGAEALF.

The V and J genes are TRBV11-2 and TRBJ1-2; 7 bases match TRBD1. J was trimmed by 4 bases and V by 0 bases; bases with no gene match: 8. CDR1 is SGHAT and CDR2 is FQNNGV in the germline V gene. The CDR3 spans 16 residues. The CDR3 DNA reads TGTGCCAGCAGCTTAGATCGGGACAGAAGTACCTATGGCTACACCTTC. This gives the protein CASSLDRDRSTYGYTF.

V and J are TRBV29-1 and TRBJ2-3; 8 bases align to TRBD2. V lost 2 bases, J lost 2 bases, and 15 bases stayed unmatched. Germline-derived CDR1 and CDR2 are SQVTM and ANQGSEA. The CDR3 extends over 18 amino acids. The CDR3 DNA is TGCAGCGTTGAACCTCCGACCGGCACTAGCGGCTTCACAGATACGCAGTATTTT. This gives the protein CSVEPPTGTSGFTDTQYF.

This rearrangement joins TRBV7-2 to TRBJ2-5; D ambiguous. The CDR3 length is 14 residues. CDR1 is SGHTA, CDR2 FQGNSA, per germline. V dropped 0 bases and J dropped 1 base, with 6 bases sitting between them. The CDR3 DNA reads TGTGCCAGCAGCTTAGCCCAGATCCAAGAGACCCAGTACTTC. It translates to CASSLAQIQETQYF. The full variable domain, completed using reference TRBV7-2 and TRBJ2-5, is GAGVSQSPSNKVTEKGKDVELRCDPISGHTALYWYRQSLGQGLEFLIYFQGNSAPDKSGLPSDRFSAERTGGSVSTLTIQRTQQEDSAVYLCASSLAQIQETQYFGPGTRLLVL.

This clone was observed a single time. This rearrangement joins TRBV30 to TRBJ2-5, with a weak D call TRBD1 (6 bases). CDR1 is GTSNPN, CDR2 SVGIG, per germline (reference sequence). With 1 base removed from V and 4 bases from J, the gap between germline ends came to 19 bases. This CDR3 has 16 residues. CDR3 region: CAWSGSRTVLLETQYF. The CDR3 DNA reads TGTGCCTGGAGTGGGAGTAGGACAGTCCTATTAGAGACCCAGTACTTC.

The chain carries TRBV6-1 and TRBJ2-1; TRBD2 might be the D (6 bases). CDR3 length equals 15 residues. Germline V CDR1 and CDR2: MNHNS, SASEGT. Trimming cost V 2 bases and J 4 bases, with 12 bases left between them. The CDR3 nucleotides read TGTGCCAGCAGTGAAATGACTAGTGGTTACAATGAGCAGTTCTTC. This sequence encodes CASSEMTSGYNEQFF.

This clone was observed once. The V and J genes are TRBV11-2 and TRBJ1-2; the D gene is possibly TRBD1 (6 bases). CDR1 and CDR2 from the germline V gene are SGHAT and FQNNGV. There are 17 residues in the CDR3. Deletions cut 1 base from V and 4 bases from J, with 19 bases between. CDR3 in DNA: TGTGCCAGCAGCTTAGGAAAAACAGGGTTCGACGGCTATGGCTACACCTTC. It is translated as CASSLGKTGFDGYGYTF.

This clone was observed a handful of times. The chain couples TRBV4-2 to TRBJ2-1; D may be TRBD2 (6 bases). CDR1 is LGHNA and CDR2 is YNFKEQ in the germline V gene. The germline V and J ends were trimmed by 4 bases and 2 bases, with 12 bases remaining between them. The CDR3 extends over 15 amino acids. CDR3 loop: CASSPPGVTYNEQFF. The CDR3 DNA reads as TGTGCCAGCAGCCCGCCGGGAGTTACCTACAATGAGCAGTTCTTC.

The chain has TRBV15 and TRBJ1-2; D remains unclear. Germline V gene sequence: CDR1 LNHNV, CDR2 YYDKDF (reference sequence). CDR3 length: 14 amino acids. The germline V and J ends were trimmed by 0 bases and 7 bases, with 12 bases remaining between them. CDR3: CATSRDREGAGYTF. CDR3 coding DNA: TGTGCCACCAGCAGAGATAGGGAGGGAGCTGGCTACACCTTC.

The gene calls are TRBV27 and TRBJ2-1; D is perhaps TRBD1 (7 bases). Germline V lookup: CDR1 MNHEY, CDR2 SMNVEV (reference sequence). Trimming removed 6 bases from V and 4 bases from J, with 16 bases in between. The CDR3 covers 15 residues. The DNA of the CDR3 is TGTGCCAGCAGACCAGGGGGGCCCGGGTACAATGAGCAGTTCTTC. Residues: CASRPGGPGYNEQFF.

In regard to this clone: Other DNA sequences from this sample encode an identical CDR3 as well. The chain couples TRBV9 to TRBJ1-3, with TRBD1 identical over 7 bases. The germline gives CDR1 SGDLS, CDR2 YYNGEE. The CDR3 spans 16 residues. V gave up 0 bases and J gave up 0 bases; unmatched junction bases: 3. The CDR3 protein is CASSVAGTASGNTIYF. The DNA of the CDR3 is TGTGCCAGCAGCGTAGCTGGGACAGCCTCTGGAAACACCATATATTTT. Full variable domain (outside the CDR3, taken from reference TRBV9 and TRBJ1-3): DSGVTQTPKHLITATGQRVTLRCSPRSGDLSVYWYQQSLDQGLQFLIQYYNGEERAKGNILERFSAQQFPDLHSELNLSSLELGDSALYFCASSVAGTASGNTIYFGEGSWLTVV.